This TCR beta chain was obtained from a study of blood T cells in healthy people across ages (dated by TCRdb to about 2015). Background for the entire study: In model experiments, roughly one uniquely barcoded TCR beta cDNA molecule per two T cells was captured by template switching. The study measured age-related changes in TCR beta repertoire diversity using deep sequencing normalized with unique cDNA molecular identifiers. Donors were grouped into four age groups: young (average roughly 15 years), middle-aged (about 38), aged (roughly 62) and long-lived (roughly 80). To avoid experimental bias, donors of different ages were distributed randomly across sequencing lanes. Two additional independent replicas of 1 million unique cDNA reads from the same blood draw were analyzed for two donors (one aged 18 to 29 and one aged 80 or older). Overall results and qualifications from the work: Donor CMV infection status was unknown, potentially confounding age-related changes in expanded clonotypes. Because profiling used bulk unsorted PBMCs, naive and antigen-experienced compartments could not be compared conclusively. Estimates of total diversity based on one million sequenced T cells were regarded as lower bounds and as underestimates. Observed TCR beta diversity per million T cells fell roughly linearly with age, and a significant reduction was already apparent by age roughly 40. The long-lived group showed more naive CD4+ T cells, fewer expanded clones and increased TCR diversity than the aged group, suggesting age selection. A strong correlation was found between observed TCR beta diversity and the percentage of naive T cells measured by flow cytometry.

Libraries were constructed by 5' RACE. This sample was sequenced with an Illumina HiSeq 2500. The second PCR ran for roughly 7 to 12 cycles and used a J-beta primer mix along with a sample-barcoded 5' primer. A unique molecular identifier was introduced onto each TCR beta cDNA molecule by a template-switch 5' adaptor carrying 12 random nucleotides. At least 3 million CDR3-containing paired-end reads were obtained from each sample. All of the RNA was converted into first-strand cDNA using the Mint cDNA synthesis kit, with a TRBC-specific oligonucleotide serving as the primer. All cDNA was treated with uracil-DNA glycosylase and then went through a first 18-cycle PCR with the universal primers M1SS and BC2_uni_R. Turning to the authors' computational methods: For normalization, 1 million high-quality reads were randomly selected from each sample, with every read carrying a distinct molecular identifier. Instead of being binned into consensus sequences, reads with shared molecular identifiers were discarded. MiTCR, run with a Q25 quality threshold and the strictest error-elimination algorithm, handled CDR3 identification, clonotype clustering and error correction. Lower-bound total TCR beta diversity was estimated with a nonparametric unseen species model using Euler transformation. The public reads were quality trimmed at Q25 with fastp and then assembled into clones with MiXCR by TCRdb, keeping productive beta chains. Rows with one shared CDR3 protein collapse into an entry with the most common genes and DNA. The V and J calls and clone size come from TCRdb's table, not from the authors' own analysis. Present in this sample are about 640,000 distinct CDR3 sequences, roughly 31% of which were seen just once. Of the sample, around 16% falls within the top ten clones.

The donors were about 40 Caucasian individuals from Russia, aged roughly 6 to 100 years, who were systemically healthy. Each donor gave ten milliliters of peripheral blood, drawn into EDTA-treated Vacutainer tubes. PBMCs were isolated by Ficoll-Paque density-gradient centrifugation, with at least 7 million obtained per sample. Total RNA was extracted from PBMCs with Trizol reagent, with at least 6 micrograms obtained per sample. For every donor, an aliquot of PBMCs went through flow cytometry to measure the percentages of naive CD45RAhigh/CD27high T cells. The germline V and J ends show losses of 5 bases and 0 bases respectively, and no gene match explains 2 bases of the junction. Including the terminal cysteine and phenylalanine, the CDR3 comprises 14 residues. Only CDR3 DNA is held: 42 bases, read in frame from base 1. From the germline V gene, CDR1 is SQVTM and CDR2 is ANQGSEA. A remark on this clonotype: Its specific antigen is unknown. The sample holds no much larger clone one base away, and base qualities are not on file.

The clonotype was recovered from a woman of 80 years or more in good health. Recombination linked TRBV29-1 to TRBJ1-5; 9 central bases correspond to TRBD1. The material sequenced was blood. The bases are TGCAGCGTTCTGACAGGGGGTAGCAATCAGCCCCAGCATTTT. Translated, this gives CSVLTGGSNQPQHF.